The clone carrying this TCR beta chain turned up a few times. CDR1 is SGHVS, CDR2 FNYEAQ, per germline. The V segment lost 0 bases and the J segment 2 bases; nucleotides outside the gene matches: 4. The length of the CDR3 is 18 residues. TCRdb reprocessed the 5' RACE reads via MiXCR and lists one record per CDR3 protein. The sample gives some 320,000 distinct CDR3 sequences, approximately 13% of which show up once; approximately 7.5% is in the top ten. The data were obtained in a study of identical twins. These data also featured in a second study, about yellow fever vaccine responses in identical twins.

The rearrangement joins TRBV7-6 to TRBJ2-2; 12 nucleotides align to TRBD2. The sample comprised CD8+ T cells sorted from blood. The sequence came from a woman in her late teens or twenties in good health. This CDR3 reads CASSLAPSGRANTGELFF. CDR3 DNA sequence: TGTGCCAGCAGCTTAGCGCCTAGCGGGAGGGCCAACACCGGGGAGCTGTTTTTT.